This TCR beta chain appears in the sequencing data of a study of memory CD4+ T cells and cytomegalovirus serostatus. Assay used: immunoSEQ multiplex PCR; TCRdb lists only in-frame clones, some missing. The table has fewer than 35,000 clones, about 80% seen once. Germline V CDR1 and CDR2: MGHRA, YSYEKL. The CDR3 contains 14 residues. With V trimmed by 4 bases and J by 8 bases, 6 bases remained unmatched. General observations from the study: The CMV-associated TCR signature appears largely within the CD4+ memory repertoire. Of around 160 reported CMV TCRbeta sequences, under 70 were found in memory CD4+ repertoires.

The sort gate was single viable CD3+CD4+CD8-CD45RO+ cells for memory CD4+ T cells. Serostatus was set by detecting CMV pp150, pp28, p38, p52 IgG. CD4+ T cells were isolated by positive magnetic selection. Worth noting for this clone: The antigen is unknown.

The sequence was obtained from an adult in good health and CMV-seronegative. Specimen: memory CD4+ T cells from blood. The chain employs TRBV4-1 and TRBJ2-1; 9 nucleotides match TRBD2. Here the CDR3 DNA reads TGCGCCAGCAGCCTCGGGACTAGCTTCGATGAGCAGTTCTTC. Translation: CASSLGTSFDEQFF.